The 10 T cell receptor beta chains given below trace back to one sample, sequenced in a study of T cells in Graves' hyperthyroidism and ophthalmopathy. Amplification of TCR beta CDR3 regions was performed using RNA transcripts as template. Initially, a first-round RT-PCR of the TCR CDR3 employed the HTBI primer set. TCRdb re-analysed the multiplex PCR reads in MiXCR, keeping a single row per CDR3 protein. The sample yields about 640,000 distinct CDR3 sequences, about 15% seen once. The sequencing sample was made of blood. Receptors originate from a woman aged 45-59 years with Graves' ophthalmopathy.

This clonotype was seen at least ten times. The V gene is TRBV5-8, the J gene TRBJ1-4; no clear D. The V and J ends lost 1 base and 0 bases respectively, with 13 bases between them. The CDR3 covers 17 residues. The germline V gene has CDR1 SGHTS and CDR2 YDEGEE. The CDR3 DNA follows: TGTGCCAGCAGCTTGCCCGGACGGCTGACAACTAATGAAAAACTGTTTTTT. It translates to CASSLPGRLTTNEKLFF.

The chain carries TRBV14 and TRBJ2-1; 8 bases are shared with TRBD2. There are 14 residues in the CDR3. Losses at the gene ends were 1 base for V and 11 bases for J; bases not matched to a gene: 7. Germline V lookup: CDR1 SGHDN, CDR2 FVKESK. The CDR3 sequence is CASSQVVKRGQQFF. The CDR3 DNA reads as TGTGCCAGCAGCCAAGTGGTTAAGCGGGGGCAGCAGTTCTTC.

This clonotype was detected many times. The rearrangement links TRBV27 to TRBJ2-1, with 11 bases lining up with TRBD2. Germline assignment: CDR1 MNHEY and CDR2 SMNVEV (reference sequence). After removal of 6 bases from V and 6 bases from J, the junction contained 4 bases not matched to a gene. The CDR3 runs 14 residues. The CDR3 region is CASRLAGVRNEQFF. The CDR3 bases are TGTGCCAGCAGACTAGCGGGAGTTCGCAATGAGCAGTTCTTC.

This clonotype was seen ten or more times. CDR3 DNA sequence: TGTGCCAGCAGCCCCCGACCAGCGGGAGTTACAGATACGCAGTATTTT. Protein: CASSPRPAGVTDTQYF. The genes are TRBV11-1 and TRBJ2-3; 8 positions match TRBD2. In germline, CDR1 is SGHAT, CDR2 FQDESV (reference sequence). Losses at the gene ends were 5 bases for V and 3 bases for J; bases not matched to a gene: 10. The CDR3 spans 16 residues. Full variable domain (outside the CDR3, taken from reference TRBV11-1 and TRBJ2-3): EAEVAQSPRYKITEKSQAVAFWCDPISGHATLYWYRQILGQGPELLVQFQDESVVDDSQLPKDRFSAERLKGVDSTLKIQPAELGDSAMYLCASSPRPAGVTDTQYFGPGTRLTVL.

This clonotype was recorded at least ten times. This rearrangement joins TRBV7-2 to TRBJ2-7; D is unclear. The CDR3 length is 13 residues. V was shortened by 1 base and J by 1 base, with 5 bases between the two germline ends. CDR1 and CDR2 from the germline V gene are SGHTA and FQGNSA. DNA for the CDR3: TGTGCCAGCAGCTTAGTAATTTCCTACGAGCAGTACTTC. Its protein product is CASSLVISYEQYF.

This clonotype has just a few counts. This chain's CDR3 is CASSLLTSGKWNEQFF. CDR3 DNA sequence: TGTGCCAGCAGCCTATTGACTAGCGGGAAGTGGAATGAGCAGTTCTTC. This sequence joins TRBV27 and TRBJ2-1; 11 bases are a match to TRBD2. V was pared by 6 bases and J by 7 bases, with 11 bases of the junction left unmatched. CDR1 MNHEY and CDR2 SMNVEV come from the germline V gene (reference sequence). This CDR3 spans 16 amino acids.

In its sample, this clonotype was seen many times. This rearrangement joins TRBV3-1 to TRBJ1-1; D is ambiguous. CDR3 length: 12 amino acids. Trimming took 0 bases from V and 7 from J, leaving 6 bases between them. Germline CDR1 reads LGHDT; CDR2 reads YNNKEL (reference sequence). CDR3 residues: CASSQEGLEAFF. DNA for the CDR3: TGTGCCAGCAGCCAAGAAGGGCTTGAAGCTTTCTTT.

In its sample, this clonotype was seen once. The rearrangement joins TRBV4-3 to TRBJ2-7; possible D gene TRBD2, 6 bases. CDR1 is LGHNA, CDR2 YSLEER, per germline. The length of the CDR3 is 14 residues. The germline V and J ends were trimmed by 4 bases and 3 bases, with 13 bases remaining between them. This CDR3 reads CASSRGDGGYEQYF. CDR3 in DNA: TGCGCCAGCAGCCGGGGGGACGGGGGCTACGAGCAGTACTTC.

A note on this clonotype: A much larger clone differs from this one at a single base, so this may be a read error. The chain couples TRBV6-5 to TRBJ1-2; D remains unclear. Per the germline V gene, CDR1 is MNHEY and CDR2 is SVGAGI. The length of the CDR3 is 17 residues. CDR3 sequence reads: CASSLNSITSANYGHTF. The CDR3 DNA is TGTGCCAGCAGTTTAAATAGTATCACATCCGCTAACTATGGCCACACCTTC.

This clonotype has a count of ten or more. The chain joins TRBV7-3 to TRBJ1-1; D possibly corresponds to TRBD1 (5 bases). The CDR3 extends over 13 amino acids. Trimming cost V 5 bases and J 5 bases, with 12 bases left between them. Germline V gene sequence: CDR1 SGHTA, CDR2 FQGTGA. This CDR3 is CASSRNQGTEAFF. CDR3 bases: TGTGCCAGCAGCCGAAATCAGGGAACTGAAGCTTTCTTT. Complete variable domain (other parts from reference TRBV7-3 and TRBJ1-1): GAGVSQTPSNKVTEKGKYVELRCDPISGHTALYWYRQSLGQGPEFLIYFQGTGAADDSGLPNDRFFAVRPEGSVSTLKIQRTERGDSAVYLCASSRNQGTEAFFGQGTRLTVV.